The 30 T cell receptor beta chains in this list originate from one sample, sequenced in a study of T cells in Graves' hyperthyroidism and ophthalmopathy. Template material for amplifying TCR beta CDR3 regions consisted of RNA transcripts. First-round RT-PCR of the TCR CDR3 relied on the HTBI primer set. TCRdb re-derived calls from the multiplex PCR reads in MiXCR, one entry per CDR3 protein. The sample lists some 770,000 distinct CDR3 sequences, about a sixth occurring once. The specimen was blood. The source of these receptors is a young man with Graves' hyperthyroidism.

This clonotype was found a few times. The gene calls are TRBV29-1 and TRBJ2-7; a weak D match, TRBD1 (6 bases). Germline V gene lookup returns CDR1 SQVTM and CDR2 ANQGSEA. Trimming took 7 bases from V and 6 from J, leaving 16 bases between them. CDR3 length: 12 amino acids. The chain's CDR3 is CSAGDGGVEQYF. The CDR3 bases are TGCAGCGCAGGGGATGGGGGCGTCGAGCAGTACTTC.

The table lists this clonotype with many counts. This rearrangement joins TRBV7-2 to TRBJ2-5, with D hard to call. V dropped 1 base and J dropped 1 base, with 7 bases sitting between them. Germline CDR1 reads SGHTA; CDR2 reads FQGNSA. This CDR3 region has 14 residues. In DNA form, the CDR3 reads TGTGCCAGCAGCTTAGATCTGGTCCAAGAGACCCAGTACTTC. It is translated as CASSLDLVQETQYF.

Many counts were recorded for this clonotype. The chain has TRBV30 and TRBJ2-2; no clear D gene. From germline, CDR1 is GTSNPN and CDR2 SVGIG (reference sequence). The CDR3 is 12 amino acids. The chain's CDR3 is CAPRFATGELFF. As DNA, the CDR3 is TGTGCACCCCGTTTCGCCACCGGGGAGCTGTTTTTT.

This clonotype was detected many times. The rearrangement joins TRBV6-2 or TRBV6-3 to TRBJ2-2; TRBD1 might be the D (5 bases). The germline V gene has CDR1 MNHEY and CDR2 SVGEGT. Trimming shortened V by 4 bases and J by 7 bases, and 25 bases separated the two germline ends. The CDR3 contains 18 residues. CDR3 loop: CASSSSPQGAWVFGELFF. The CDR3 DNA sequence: TGTGCCAGCAGTTCCAGTCCGCAGGGCGCTTGGGTATTCGGGGAGCTGTTTTTT.

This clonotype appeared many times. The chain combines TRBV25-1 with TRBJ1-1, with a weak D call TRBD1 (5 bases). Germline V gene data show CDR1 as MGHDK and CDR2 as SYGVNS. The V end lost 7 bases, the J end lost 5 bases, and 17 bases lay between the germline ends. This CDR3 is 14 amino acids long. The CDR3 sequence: CASTPEWGGTEAFF. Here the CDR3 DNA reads TGTGCCAGCACCCCCGAATGGGGGGGGACTGAAGCTTTCTTT. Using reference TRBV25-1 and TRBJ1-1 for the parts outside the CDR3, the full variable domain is EADIYQTPRYLVIGTGKKITLECSQTMGHDKMYWYQQDPGMELHLIHYSYGVNSTEKGDLSSESTVSRIRTEHFPLTLESARPSHTSQYLCASTPEWGGTEAFFGQGTRLTVV.

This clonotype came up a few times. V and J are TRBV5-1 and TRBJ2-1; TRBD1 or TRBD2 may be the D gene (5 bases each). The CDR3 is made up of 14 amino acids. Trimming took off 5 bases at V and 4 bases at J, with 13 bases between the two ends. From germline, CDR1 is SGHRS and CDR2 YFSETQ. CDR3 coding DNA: TGCGCCAGCAGAAACCAGGGACCTTACAATGAGCAGTTCTTC. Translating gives CASRNQGPYNEQFF. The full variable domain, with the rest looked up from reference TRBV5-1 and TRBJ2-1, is KAGVTQTPRYLIKTRGQQVTLSCSPISGHRSVSWYQQTPGQGLQFLFEYFSETQRNKGNFPGRFSGRQFSNSRSEMNVSTLELGDSALYLCASRNQGPYNEQFFGPGTRLTVL.

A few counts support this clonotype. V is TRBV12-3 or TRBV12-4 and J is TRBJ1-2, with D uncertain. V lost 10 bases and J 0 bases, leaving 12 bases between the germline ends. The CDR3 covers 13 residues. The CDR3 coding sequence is TGTGCCATCCTTGAAGGTCCTAACTATGGCTACACCTTC. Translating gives CAILEGPNYGYTF.

Here the CDR3 DNA reads TGTGCCAGTAGTATAGCTAGGGACTACGAGCAGTACTTC. Amino acid sequence: CASSIARDYEQYF. The gene calls are TRBV19 and TRBJ2-7; D is uncertain. V was pared by 1 base and J by 3 bases, with 7 bases between. This CDR3 has 13 residues. CDR1 is LNHDA, CDR2 SQIVND, per germline (reference sequence). Variable domain in full (rest from reference TRBV19 and TRBJ2-7): DGGITQSPKYLFRKEGQNVTLSCEQNLNHDAMYWYRQDPGQGLRLIYYSQIVNDFQKGDIAEGYSVSREKKESFPLTVTSAQKNPTAFYLCASSIARDYEQYFGPGTRLTVT.

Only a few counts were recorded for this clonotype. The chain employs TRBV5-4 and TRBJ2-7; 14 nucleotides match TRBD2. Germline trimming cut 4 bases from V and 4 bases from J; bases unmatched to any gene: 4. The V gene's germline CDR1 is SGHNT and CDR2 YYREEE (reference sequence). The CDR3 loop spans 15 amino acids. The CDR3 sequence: CASSVGLAGEYEQYF. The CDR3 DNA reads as TGTGCCAGCAGCGTGGGACTAGCGGGGGAATACGAGCAGTACTTC.

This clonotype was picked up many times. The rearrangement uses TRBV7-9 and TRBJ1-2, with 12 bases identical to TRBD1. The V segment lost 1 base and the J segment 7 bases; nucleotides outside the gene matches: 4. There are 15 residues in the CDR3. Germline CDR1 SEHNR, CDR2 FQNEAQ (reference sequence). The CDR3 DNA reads TGTGCCAGCAGCTTAGGGGACAGGGGGCGATTTGGCTACACCTTC. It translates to CASSLGDRGRFGYTF. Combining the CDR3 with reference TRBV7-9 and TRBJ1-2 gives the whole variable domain DTGVSQNPRHKITKRGQNVTFRCDPISEHNRLYWYRQTLGQGPEFLTYFQNEAQLEKSRLLSDRFSAERPKGSFSTLEIQRTEQGDSAMYLCASSLGDRGRFGYTFGSGTRLTVV.

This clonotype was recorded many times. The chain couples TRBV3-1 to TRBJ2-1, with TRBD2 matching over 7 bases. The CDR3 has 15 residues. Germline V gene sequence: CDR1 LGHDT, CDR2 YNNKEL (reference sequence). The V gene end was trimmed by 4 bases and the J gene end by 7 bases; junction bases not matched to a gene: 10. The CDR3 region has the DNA TGTGCCAGCAGCCTGAGGACTAGAATTCTGAATGAGCAGTTCTTC. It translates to CASSLRTRILNEQFF.

This CDR3 is CASSYSQGNYGYTF. DNA of the CDR3: TGTGCCAGCAGTTACTCGCAGGGGAACTATGGCTACACCTTC. This chain links TRBV6-6 with TRBJ1-2; D perhaps matches TRBD1 (6 bases). This CDR3 has 14 amino acids. Germline lookup yields CDR1 MNHNY and CDR2 SVGAGI (reference sequence). Trimming took 0 bases from V and 2 from J, leaving 7 bases between them.

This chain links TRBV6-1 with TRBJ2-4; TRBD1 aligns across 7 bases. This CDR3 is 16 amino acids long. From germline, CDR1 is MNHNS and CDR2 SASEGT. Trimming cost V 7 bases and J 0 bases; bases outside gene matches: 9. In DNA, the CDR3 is TGTGCCAGCATGAGACGCTCAGGGGGAGCCAAAAACATTCAGTACTTC. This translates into CASMRRSGGAKNIQYF.

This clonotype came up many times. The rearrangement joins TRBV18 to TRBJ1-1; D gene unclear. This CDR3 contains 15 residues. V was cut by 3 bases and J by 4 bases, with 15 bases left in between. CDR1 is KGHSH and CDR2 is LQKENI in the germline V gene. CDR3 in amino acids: CASSPRTVSGTEAFF. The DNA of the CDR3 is TGTGCCAGCTCACCGAGAACGGTATCGGGCACTGAAGCTTTCTTT.

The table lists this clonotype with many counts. CDR3 in DNA: TGTGCCACGCGGGCCGCCCCCCCTGGGACAGATACGCAGTATTTT. Its translation: CATRAAPPGTDTQYF. The chain uses TRBV10-3 and TRBJ2-3; D possibly corresponds to TRBD2 (5 bases). Germline V gene lookup returns CDR1 ENHRY and CDR2 SYGVKD. The CDR3 length is 15 residues. V lost 10 bases to trimming and J lost 3 bases, with 20 bases between them.

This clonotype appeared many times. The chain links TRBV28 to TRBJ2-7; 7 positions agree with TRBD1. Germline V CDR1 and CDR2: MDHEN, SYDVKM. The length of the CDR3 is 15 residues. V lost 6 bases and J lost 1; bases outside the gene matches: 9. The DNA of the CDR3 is TGTGCCAGCAGGATCCCGGGACAGAGTTCCTACGAGCAGTACTTC. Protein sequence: CASRIPGQSSYEQYF.

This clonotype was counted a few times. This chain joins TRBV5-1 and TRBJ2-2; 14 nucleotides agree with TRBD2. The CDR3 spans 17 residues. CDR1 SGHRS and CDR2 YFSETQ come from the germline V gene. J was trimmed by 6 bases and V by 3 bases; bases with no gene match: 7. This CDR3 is CASSSDLGLAGAGELFF. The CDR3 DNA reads TGCGCCAGCAGCTCGGACCTGGGACTAGCGGGAGCCGGGGAGCTGTTTTTT.

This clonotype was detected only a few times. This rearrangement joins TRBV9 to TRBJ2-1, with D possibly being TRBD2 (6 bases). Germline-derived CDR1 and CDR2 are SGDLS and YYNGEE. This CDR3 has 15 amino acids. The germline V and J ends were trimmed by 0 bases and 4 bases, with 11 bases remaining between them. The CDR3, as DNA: TGTGCCAGCAGCGTAGCGGGAGAAAGGTACAATGAGCAGTTCTTC. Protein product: CASSVAGERYNEQFF.

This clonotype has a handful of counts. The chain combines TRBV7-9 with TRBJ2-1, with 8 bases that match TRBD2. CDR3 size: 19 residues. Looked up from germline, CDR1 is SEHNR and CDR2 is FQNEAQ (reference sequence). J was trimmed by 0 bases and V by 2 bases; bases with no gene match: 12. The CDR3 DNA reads TGTGCCAGCAGCTTAAATACGGCTAGCGGGTCTAGCTCCTACAATGAGCAGTTCTTC. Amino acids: CASSLNTASGSSSYNEQFF.

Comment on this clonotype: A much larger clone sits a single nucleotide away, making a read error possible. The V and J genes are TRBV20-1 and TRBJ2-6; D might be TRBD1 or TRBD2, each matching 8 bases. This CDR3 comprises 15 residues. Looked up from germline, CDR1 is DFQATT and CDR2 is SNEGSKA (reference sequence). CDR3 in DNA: TGCAGTGCTAGACAGGGGGCGCGGGGGGTCAACGTCCTGACTTTC. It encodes CSARQGARGVNVLTF.

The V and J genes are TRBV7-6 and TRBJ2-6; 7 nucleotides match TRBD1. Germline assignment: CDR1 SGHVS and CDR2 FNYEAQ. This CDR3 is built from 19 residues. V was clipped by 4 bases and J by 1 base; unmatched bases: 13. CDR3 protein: CASSSPLGKGASGANVLTF. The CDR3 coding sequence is TGTGCCAGCAGCTCACCTTTGGGGAAGGGGGCGTCTGGGGCCAACGTCCTGACTTTC.

CDR3: CASSFGPINNEQFF. The DNA of the CDR3 is TGTGCCAGCAGCTTCGGGCCTATAAACAATGAGCAGTTCTTC. The V call is TRBV7-9, the J call TRBJ2-1; D gene ambiguous. V was cut by 3 bases and J by 5 bases, with 11 bases left in between. The CDR3 is made up of 14 amino acids. Looked up from germline, CDR1 is SEHNR and CDR2 is FQNEAQ (reference sequence).

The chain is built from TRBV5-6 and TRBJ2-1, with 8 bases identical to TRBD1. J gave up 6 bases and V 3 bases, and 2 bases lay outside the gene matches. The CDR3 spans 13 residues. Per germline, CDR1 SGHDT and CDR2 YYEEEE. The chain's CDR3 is CASSWTGINEQFF. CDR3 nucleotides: TGTGCCAGCAGCTGGACAGGGATCAATGAGCAGTTCTTC.

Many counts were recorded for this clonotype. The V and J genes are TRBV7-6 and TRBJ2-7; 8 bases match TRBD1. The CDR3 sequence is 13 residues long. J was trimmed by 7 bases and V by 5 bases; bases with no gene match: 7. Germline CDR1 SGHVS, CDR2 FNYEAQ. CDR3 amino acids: CASSPGQGSEQYF. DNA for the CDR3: TGTGCCAGCAGCCCCGGACAGGGAAGTGAGCAGTACTTC.

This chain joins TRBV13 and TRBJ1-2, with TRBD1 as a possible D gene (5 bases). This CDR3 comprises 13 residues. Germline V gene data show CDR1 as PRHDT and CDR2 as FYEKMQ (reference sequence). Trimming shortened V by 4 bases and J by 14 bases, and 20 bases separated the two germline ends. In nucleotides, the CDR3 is TGTGCCAGCAGCTCCCCTCTGACAGCCCGGGAGACCTTC. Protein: CASSSPLTARETF.

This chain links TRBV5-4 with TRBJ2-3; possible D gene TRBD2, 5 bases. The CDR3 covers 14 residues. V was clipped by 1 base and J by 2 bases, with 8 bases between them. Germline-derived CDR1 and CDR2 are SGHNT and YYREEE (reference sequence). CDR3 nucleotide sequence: TGTGCCAGCAGCTTGAAGGACTTCACAGATACGCAGTATTTT. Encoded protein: CASSLKDFTDTQYF.

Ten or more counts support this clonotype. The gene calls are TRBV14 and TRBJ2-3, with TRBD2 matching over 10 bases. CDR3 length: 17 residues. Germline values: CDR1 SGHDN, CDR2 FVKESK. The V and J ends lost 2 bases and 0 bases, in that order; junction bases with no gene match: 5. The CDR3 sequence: CASSQLAGATSTDTQYF. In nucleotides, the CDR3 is TGTGCCAGCAGCCAACTAGCGGGAGCGACTAGCACAGATACGCAGTATTTT.

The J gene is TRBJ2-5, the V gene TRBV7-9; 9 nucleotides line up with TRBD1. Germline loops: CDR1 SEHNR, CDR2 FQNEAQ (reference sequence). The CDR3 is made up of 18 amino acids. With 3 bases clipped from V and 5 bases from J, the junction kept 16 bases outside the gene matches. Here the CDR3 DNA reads TGTGCCAGCAGCTTCGGGACAGGGAGCATTCTCGGCAAGGAGACCCAGTACTTC. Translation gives CASSFGTGSILGKETQYF.

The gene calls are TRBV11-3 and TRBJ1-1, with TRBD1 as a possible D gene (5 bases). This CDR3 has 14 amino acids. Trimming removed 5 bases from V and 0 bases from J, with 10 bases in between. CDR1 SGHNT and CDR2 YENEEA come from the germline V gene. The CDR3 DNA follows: TGTGCCAGCAGCAGGGACGGACTGAACACTGAAGCTTTCTTT. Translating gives CASSRDGLNTEAFF.

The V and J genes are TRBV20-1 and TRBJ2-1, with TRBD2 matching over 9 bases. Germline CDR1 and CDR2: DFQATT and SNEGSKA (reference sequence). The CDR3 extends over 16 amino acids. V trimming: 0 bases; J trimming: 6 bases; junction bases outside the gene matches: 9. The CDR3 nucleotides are TGCAGTGCTAGAGATCGAGGAGCGGGAGGAGGCAATGAGCAGTTCTTC. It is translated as CSARDRGAGGGNEQFF.